This TCR beta chain was obtained from a study of T cells in Graves' hyperthyroidism and ophthalmopathy. Study observations and caveats: A 13 V-J model separated ophthalmopathy from stable hyperthyroidism. Among clonotypes expanded in thyroid above 0.001, most were also found in blood.

Clinical symptoms, serum thyroxine, TRAb, thyroid ultrasound and orbital computed tomography established diagnosis. 9.5 to 10 ml fresh peripheral blood yielded the PBMCs. CDR1 MNHEY and CDR2 SVGEGT come from the germline V gene. The CDR3 runs 14 residues. The V and J ends lost 8 bases and 2 bases respectively, with 13 bases between them. Of note for this clonotype: The antigen remains unidentified.

Researchers amplified the TCR beta CDR3 regions from RNA transcripts. A set of HTBI primers served as the primers for a first-round RT-PCR of the TCR CDR3. TCRdb re-called the multiplex PCR reads through MiXCR, storing one row per CDR3 protein. The table records a few hundred thousand distinct CDR3 sequences, roughly 22% of them present only once. The gene calls are TRBV6-2 or TRBV6-3 and TRBJ2-1, with D tentatively TRBD1 or TRBD2 (5 bases each). The sequence was obtained from a man younger than 40 with Graves' ophthalmopathy. The sequencing sample was made of blood. The CDR3 region is CASRVGTTYNEQFF. CDR3 DNA sequence: TGTGCCAGCCGGGTCGGGACCACCTACAATGAGCAGTTCTTC.